The clone carrying this T cell receptor (beta chain) was counted only a few times. This entry comes from a study of T-cell reconstitution after alpha-beta-depleted transplantation in children. This CDR3 has 15 amino acids. Germline CDR1 SGHTA, CDR2 FQGNSA. With 10 bases clipped from V and 5 bases from J, the junction kept 10 bases outside the gene matches. TCRbeta library preparation incorporated unique molecular identifiers. A single record per CDR3 protein comes from TCRdb applying MiXCR to the PCR reads. The sample has fewer than 700,000 distinct CDR3 sequences; 10% to 15% are singletons. Sequencing used PBMCs, mostly from graft donor cells, obtained 360 days after TCRalphabeta/CD19-depleted stem cell transplant. The origin of this receptor is a male patient younger than 18 who had a stem cell transplant for acute myeloid leukemia, so the T cells may come from the graft donor. V gene TRBV7-2 combines with J gene TRBJ2-2; 10 nucleotides agree with TRBD2. The CDR3 coding sequence is TGTGCCATCCCCCATAGCGGGAGGTCTACCGGGGAGCTGTTTTTT. Translating gives CAIPHSGRSTGELFF.